This T cell receptor beta chain was sequenced in a study of CD8 T cells in ankylosing spondylitis. Study-level results: It appeared that ankylosing spondylitis blood was characterized by a TCR beta motif of several highly homologous variants.

The CDR3 loop spans 16 amino acids. The V and J ends lost 7 bases and 4 bases respectively, with 22 bases between them. Germline loops: CDR1 MNHEY, CDR2 SMNVEV (reference sequence). MiXCR, applied by TCRdb to the 5' RACE reads, yields one record per CDR3 protein. The data hold about 460,000 distinct CDR3 sequences, with 5.3% observed a single time. This clonotype occurred many times. Its target is not known. The clonotype originates from a male donor with ankylosing spondylitis. The sequenced sample consisted of blood, either unsorted or a sorted T cell fraction (not recorded which). The J gene is TRBJ1-1, the V gene TRBV27; a weak D match, TRBD1 (6 bases). This CDR3 reads CASTMRGGRGATEAFF. The CDR3 region has the DNA TGTGCCAGCACTATGAGAGGGGGGCGAGGGGCCACTGAAGCTTTCTTT.